The 15 T cell receptor beta chains below all came from one sample that was sequenced in a study of T cell responses to AZD1222 COVID-19 vaccine (dated by TCRdb to the early 2020s). Library generation was performed with the immunoSEQ multiplex PCR assay. TCRdb took this table from immuneACCESS and kept in-frame rearrangements with V and J called. Such tables lack part of the clones; where checked against another copy, unresolved V genes explain under half of the gap, and the rest is unexplained. In all, the sample holds 110,000 or so clones, and about 91% of those were seen once. The leading ten clones occupy approximately 6.5% of the sample. In the paper's terms, the time point label means: about 28 days (+/-7) after the second vaccine dose. The sequences come from peripheral blood, collected 28 days after the second AZD1222 dose. The receptor source for this set is an adult who received the AZD1222 COVID-19 vaccine.

This sequence joins TRBV10-3 and TRBJ1-1; no clear D gene. Trimming took off 4 bases at V and 1 base at J, with 13 bases between the two ends. Germline V lookup: CDR1 ENHRY, CDR2 SYGVKD. This CDR3 contains 15 residues. DNA of the CDR3: TGTGCCATCAGTGGAGGTTGGCACCAGAACACTGAAGCTTTCTTT. Amino acids: CAISGGWHQNTEAFF.

This chain links TRBV4-2 with TRBJ1-6, with D unresolved. The germline V gene has CDR1 LGHNA and CDR2 YNFKEQ. The CDR3 has 15 amino acids. V lost 0 bases and J lost 2, with 5 bases in between. The CDR3 reads CASSQEGTYNSPLHF. Here the CDR3 DNA reads TGTGCCAGCAGCCAAGAAGGTACCTATAATTCACCCCTCCACTTT.

J is TRBJ2-3 and V is TRBV6-5; 9 nucleotides match TRBD2. The V segment lost 7 bases and the J segment 3 bases; nucleotides outside the gene matches: 5. CDR1 is MNHEY, CDR2 SVGAGI, per germline. This CDR3 region has 14 residues. The CDR3 nucleotides are TGTGCCAGCACGGCGGGGGGGCAGACAGATACGCAGTATTTT. It yields the protein CASTAGGQTDTQYF.

The chain carries TRBV5-8 and TRBJ1-4; possibly TRBD1 for D (5 bases). Germline V gene lookup returns CDR1 SGHTS and CDR2 YDEGEE. V shed 5 bases and J shed 0 bases, with 20 bases lying between them. This CDR3 contains 18 residues. The CDR3 sequence: CASSPGAGIDATNEKLFF. CDR3 bases: TGTGCCAGCAGTCCCGGGGCAGGAATAGATGCAACTAATGAAAAACTGTTTTTT.

This chain uses TRBV12-5 with TRBJ1-1; 8 bases match TRBD1. Germline loops: CDR1 LGHNT, CDR2 FRNRAP. The CDR3 has 16 residues. Trimming removed 7 bases from V and 5 bases from J; junction bases left unmatched: 15. CDR3 in amino acids: CASVPGQEGWETEAFF. Written as DNA, the CDR3 is TGTGCTAGTGTCCCGGGACAGGAAGGCTGGGAGACTGAAGCTTTCTTT.

The V and J genes are TRBV5-1 and TRBJ1-4, with 9 bases aligning to TRBD1. V trimming: 0 bases; J trimming: 4 bases; junction bases outside the gene matches: 4. In germline, CDR1 is SGHRS, CDR2 YFSETQ. The CDR3 runs 16 residues. The CDR3 spells CASSLAKTGGNEKLFF. The DNA of the CDR3 is TGCGCCAGCAGCTTGGCCAAGACAGGGGGTAATGAAAAACTGTTTTTT.

This clone was observed a single time. The J gene is TRBJ1-3, the V gene TRBV7-2; 10 nucleotides line up with TRBD1. Germline CDR1 SGHTA, CDR2 FQGNSA. The CDR3 length is 14 residues. Losses at the gene ends were 4 bases for V and 4 bases for J; bases not matched to a gene: 1. The CDR3 nucleotides read TGTGCCAGCAGCTGGGGACAGGGGGGAAACACCATATATTTT. Its translation is CASSWGQGGNTIYF.

The chain employs TRBV5-6 and TRBJ1-1; 7 bases align to TRBD1. Germline values: CDR1 SGHDT, CDR2 YYEEEE. V dropped 0 bases and J dropped 5; count of bases not matched to a gene: 10. The CDR3 totals 16 residues. The CDR3 reads CASSLGYRGWETEAFF. CDR3 nucleotide sequence: TGTGCCAGCAGCTTGGGGTACAGGGGATGGGAAACTGAAGCTTTCTTT.

This clone was picked up one time. V gene TRBV28 combines with J gene TRBJ2-4; possible D gene TRBD1, 7 bases. CDR1 and CDR2 from the germline V gene are MDHEN and SYDVKM. The CDR3 is 13 amino acids. Between the trimmed V and J ends, which lost 5 bases and 5 bases, there was a span of 10 bases. In DNA, the CDR3 is TGTGCCAGCAGTCAGGGGGGACAAAACATTCAGTACTTC. This translates into CASSQGGQNIQYF.

The rearrangement joins TRBV19 to TRBJ1-1; perhaps TRBD1 as D (6 bases). This CDR3 contains 14 residues. V was trimmed by 7 bases and J by 0 bases, leaving 12 bases between them. Germline CDR1 LNHDA, CDR2 SQIVND (reference sequence). DNA for the CDR3: TGTGCCAGTAACCCCGGGACAATGAACACTGAAGCTTTCTTT. It yields the protein CASNPGTMNTEAFF.

The chain joins TRBV7-9 to TRBJ2-1, with D hard to call. The CDR3 spans 14 residues. V lost 5 bases and J 0 bases, leaving 8 bases between the germline ends. The V gene's germline CDR1 is SEHNR and CDR2 FQNEAQ (reference sequence). The CDR3 DNA sequence: TGTGCCAGCAGCCCGCCCGGCTCCTACAATGAGCAGTTCTTC. Its translation is CASSPPGSYNEQFF.

This clone was seen a single time. The chain employs TRBV20-1 and TRBJ1-1; TRBD1 might be the D (5 bases). Per the germline V gene, CDR1 is DFQATT and CDR2 is SNEGSKA (reference sequence). Deletions cut 5 bases from V and 6 bases from J, with 10 bases between. CDR3 length: 11 residues. The chain's CDR3 is CSARTSSEAFF. CDR3 bases: TGCAGTGCTCGGACATCTTCTGAAGCTTTCTTT.

The rearrangement joins TRBV5-1 to TRBJ2-1; D remains ambiguous. The CDR3 is made up of 14 amino acids. In germline, CDR1 is SGHRS, CDR2 YFSETQ. V gave up 0 bases and J gave up 6 bases, with 10 bases separating them. The CDR3 bases are TGCGCCAGCAGCTTGGCCGCTGGCCCCAATGAGCAGTTCTTC. Translated: CASSLAAGPNEQFF.

V gene TRBV10-3 combines with J gene TRBJ1-1, with D possibly being TRBD1 (6 bases). The CDR3 is 14 residues long. From germline, CDR1 is ENHRY and CDR2 SYGVKD. V lost 4 bases and J 8 bases, leaving 17 bases between the germline ends. The CDR3 spells CAISAQGEGTEAFF. The CDR3 nucleotides read TGTGCCATCAGTGCCCAGGGTGAAGGGACAGAAGCTTTCTTT.

This clone was counted a single time. The chain is built from TRBV7-9 and TRBJ1-3; 7 nucleotides line up with TRBD1. V shed 0 bases and J 3 bases; nucleotides not matched to a gene: 2. The germline CDR1 and CDR2 sequences are SEHNR and FQNEAQ (reference sequence). The CDR3 is 15 residues long. The CDR3 region has the DNA TGTGCCAGCAGCTTAGCGGCAGGGGGTGGAAACACCATATATTTT. Translated: CASSLAAGGGNTIYF. The full variable domain, rest sourced from reference TRBV7-9 and TRBJ1-3, is DTGVSQNPRHKITKRGQNVTFRCDPISEHNRLYWYRQTLGQGPEFLTYFQNEAQLEKSRLLSDRFSAERPKGSFSTLEIQRTEQGDSAMYLCASSLAAGGGNTIYFGEGSWLTVV.